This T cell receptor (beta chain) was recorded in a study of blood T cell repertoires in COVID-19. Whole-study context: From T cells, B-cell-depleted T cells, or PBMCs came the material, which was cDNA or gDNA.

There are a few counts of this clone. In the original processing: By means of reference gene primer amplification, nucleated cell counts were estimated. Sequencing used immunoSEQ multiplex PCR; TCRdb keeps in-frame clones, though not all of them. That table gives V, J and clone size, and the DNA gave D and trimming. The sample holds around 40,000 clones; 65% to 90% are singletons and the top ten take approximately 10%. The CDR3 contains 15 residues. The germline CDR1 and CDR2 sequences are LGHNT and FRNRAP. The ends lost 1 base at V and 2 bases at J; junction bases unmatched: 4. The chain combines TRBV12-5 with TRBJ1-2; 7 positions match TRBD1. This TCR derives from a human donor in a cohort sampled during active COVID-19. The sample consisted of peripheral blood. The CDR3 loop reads CASGLAPGQNYGYTF. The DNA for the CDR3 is TGTGCTAGTGGTTTGGCCCCGGGACAGAACTATGGCTACACCTTC.